This T cell receptor beta chain was captured by sequencing in a study of immune characterization of retroperitoneal liposarcoma. This clonotype came up a few times. The junction had 7 bases not matched to a gene; V was cut back by 2 bases and J by 4 bases. This CDR3 has 15 amino acids. CDR1 and CDR2 from the germline V gene are MNHEY and SVGAGI. TCRdb processed the PCR reads anew with MiXCR; each CDR3 protein has one entry. The sample has 8,500 or so distinct CDR3 sequences; 35% to 50% are singletons. The V gene is TRBV6-5, the J gene TRBJ1-2; 7 bases are a match to TRBD1. Material: tumor tissue. This receptor was obtained from a male donor with retroperitoneal liposarcoma. The CDR3 here is CASSYARGTAYGYTF. The CDR3 coding sequence is TGTGCCAGCAGTTACGCTCGGGGGACAGCCTATGGCTACACCTTC.